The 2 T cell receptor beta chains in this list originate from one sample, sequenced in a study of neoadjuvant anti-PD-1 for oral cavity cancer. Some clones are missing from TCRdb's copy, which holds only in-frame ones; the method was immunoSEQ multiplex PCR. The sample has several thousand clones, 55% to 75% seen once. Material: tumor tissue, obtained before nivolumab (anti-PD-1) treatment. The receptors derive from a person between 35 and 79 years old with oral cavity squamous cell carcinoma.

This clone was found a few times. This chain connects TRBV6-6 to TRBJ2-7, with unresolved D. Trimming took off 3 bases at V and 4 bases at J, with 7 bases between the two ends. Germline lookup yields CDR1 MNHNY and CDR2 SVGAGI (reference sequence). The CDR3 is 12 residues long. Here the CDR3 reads CASSYGTYEQYF. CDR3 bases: TGTGCCAGCAGTTATGGCACTTACGAGCAGTACTTC.

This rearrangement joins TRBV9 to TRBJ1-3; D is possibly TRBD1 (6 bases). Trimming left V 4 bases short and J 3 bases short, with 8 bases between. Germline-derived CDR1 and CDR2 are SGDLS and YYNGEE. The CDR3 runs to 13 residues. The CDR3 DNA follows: TGTGCCAGCAGCACCAGGGGTGGAAACACCATATATTTT. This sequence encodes CASSTRGGNTIYF.